Described below is a single T cell receptor (beta chain) sequence and its context. Its cognate antigen is unknown. Time point defined: newly diagnosed GD, antithyroid drugs for less than 3 months. PBMC RNA was the source of the TCR library. This sample stems from a study of regulatory T cells in long-lasting Graves disease. Study details: Antithyroid drug intake by newly diagnosed Graves' patients had lasted under 3 months.

CDR1 and CDR2 from the germline V gene are MNHEY and SMNVEV (reference sequence). V was cut by 7 bases and J by 7 bases, with 20 bases left in between. This CDR3 contains 16 residues. Findings of the study overall: Newly diagnosed disease favored TRBV20-1 and TRBJ2-1 over persistent disease.

To make TCR beta libraries, researchers used iRepertoire HTBI primers and Arm-PCR of CDR3 regions. One entry per CDR3 protein, called by TCRdb with MiXCR from the multiplex PCR reads. The profile covers approximately 560,000 distinct CDR3 sequences, with approximately 16% appearing a single time and 9.5% to 15% taken by the ten largest. This same sample was also taken into another study, of T cells in Graves' hyperthyroidism and ophthalmopathy.

The chain employs TRBV27 and TRBJ1-6, with a weak D call TRBD1 (6 bases). The TCR sequence derives from a man between 18 and 29 years old with Graves disease. The sequencing here drew on peripheral blood mononuclear cells (PBMCs), taken at new diagnosis, from a patient treated with antithyroid drugs. CDR3 region: CASTRTLGQLNSPLHF. DNA of the CDR3: TGTGCCAGCACCCGAACCCTCGGACAGCTAAATTCACCCCTCCACTTT.